These 30 T cell receptor beta chains were sequenced from one sample in a study of blood T cell repertoires in COVID-19. Profiling relied on immunoSEQ multiplex PCR, and the TCRdb table lists in-frame clones only, not all of them. The table shows approximately 23,000 clones, with roughly 87% occurring only once. Sequences were obtained from peripheral blood. The receptors were gathered from a man between 65 and 80 years old with acute or convalescent COVID-19.

The V and J genes are TRBV23-1 and TRBJ2-1; 10 bases match TRBD1. TRBV23-1 has ORF status, its function being uncertain. This CDR3 region has 19 residues. V lost 3 bases and J lost 7; bases outside the gene matches: 18. The CDR3 loop is CASSHLDHTTGGRGNEQFF. The CDR3 DNA is TGCGCCAGCAGTCACCTCGATCACACGACAGGGGGCCGAGGAAATGAGCAGTTCTTC.

The chain has TRBV29-1 and TRBJ1-2; 8 bases are a match to TRBD1. The junction had 8 bases not matched to a gene; V was cut back by 8 bases and J by 6 bases. This CDR3 is built from 12 residues. The germline CDR1 and CDR2 sequences are SQVTM and ANQGSEA. The CDR3 loop reads CSFGDRGNGYTF. For the CDR3, the DNA is TGCAGCTTTGGTGACAGGGGTAATGGCTACACCTTC.

The gene calls are TRBV28 and TRBJ2-6, with D possibly being TRBD2 (6 bases). V lost 11 bases and J 2 bases, leaving 19 bases between the germline ends. CDR1 is MDHEN, CDR2 SYDVKM, per germline. The CDR3 runs 16 residues. Written as DNA, the CDR3 is TGTGCCCACGGACGGGGGATCTCGCCTGGGGCCAACGTCCTGACTTTC. This translates into CAHGRGISPGANVLTF.

V gene TRBV2 combines with J gene TRBJ2-2; a weak D match, TRBD2 (5 bases). Deletions cut 5 bases from V and 1 base from J, with 14 bases between. Germline CDR1 and CDR2: SNHLY and FYNNEI. The CDR3 extends over 16 amino acids. CDR3 protein: CASSLRTYENTGELFF. The CDR3 DNA sequence: TGTGCCAGCAGTCTTAGGACTTACGAGAACACCGGGGAGCTGTTTTTT.

This clone was picked up a small number of times. The DNA is left out, because the CDR3 cannot be placed on it with certainty; the CDR3 is given as TCRdb lists it. The chain carries TRBV7-2 and TRBJ2-1; TRBD2, as called in the table, went unchecked against the DNA. Ends included, the CDR3 has 16 residues. Germline CDR1 is SGHTA and CDR2 is FQGNSA. CDR3 amino acids: CASSFLWTSSYNEQFF.

The chain couples TRBV10-1 to TRBJ2-2; TRBD2 matches 10 bases. Germline CDR1 and CDR2: WNHNN and SYGVQD (reference sequence). V shed 1 base, J shed 5 bases, and the junction held 4 bases outside the gene matches. This CDR3 comprises 16 residues. CDR3 amino acids: CASSELAGGTTGELFF. The CDR3 DNA sequence: TGCGCCAGCAGTGAGTTAGCGGGAGGAACTACCGGGGAGCTGTTTTTT.

The chain links TRBV21-1 to TRBJ1-5; the table calls TRBD1, which could not be checked here. TRBV21-1 is designated a pseudogene. The CDR3 totals 14 residues. The CDR3 is CASTQDRGYQPQHF. The CDR3 DNA reads TGTGCCAGCACCCAGGACAGGGGTTATCAGCCCCAGCATTTT.

The V and J genes are TRBV21-1 and TRBJ2-2; the tabulated D call, TRBD2, remains unverified against the DNA. TRBV21-1 is recorded as a pseudogene. The CDR3 consists of 21 residues. Here the CDR3 reads CASSKALFGLAGGRVTGELFF. The CDR3 DNA sequence: TGTGCCAGCAGCAAAGCGCTTTTCGGACTAGCGGGAGGTAGGGTCACCGGGGAGCTGTTTTTT.

The gene calls are TRBV6-1 and TRBJ1-2; D is ambiguous. This CDR3 is 13 amino acids long. Germline CDR1 and CDR2: MNHNS and SASEGT. The ends were cut back, 2 bases at V and 4 bases at J, with 8 bases in the middle. The CDR3 loop is CASSEWQVYGYTF. The CDR3 nucleotides read TGTGCCAGCAGTGAATGGCAGGTCTATGGCTACACCTTC.

The rearrangement uses TRBV10-3 and TRBJ1-4, with TRBD1 matching over 7 bases. J gave up 4 bases and V 2 bases, and 4 bases lay outside the gene matches. The germline V gene has CDR1 ENHRY and CDR2 SYGVKD. This CDR3 contains 15 residues. The chain's CDR3 is CAISEGTEINEKLFF. The CDR3 coding sequence is TGTGCCATCAGTGAGGGGACAGAGATTAATGAAAAACTGTTTTTT.

The V call is TRBV6-6, the J call TRBJ1-1; 10 bases are shared with TRBD1. The CDR3 runs 14 residues. CDR1 MNHNY and CDR2 SVGAGI come from the germline V gene (reference sequence). Germline trimming cut 6 bases from V and 5 bases from J; bases unmatched to any gene: 6. CDR3 amino acids: CASSRQGALTEAFF. The DNA of the CDR3 is TGTGCCAGCAGCCGACAGGGGGCGCTGACTGAAGCTTTCTTT.

The rearrangement joins TRBV6-5 to TRBJ1-4, with 9 bases matching TRBD1. The germline gives CDR1 MNHEY, CDR2 SVGAGI. Trimming removed 5 bases from V and 5 bases from J; junction bases left unmatched: 6. This CDR3 has 15 amino acids. The CDR3 region has the DNA TGTGCCAGCAGTAGCCCTGGACAGGGGAATGAAAAACTGTTTTTT. Its protein is CASSSPGQGNEKLFF.

This chain connects TRBV15 to TRBJ1-4; D gene unclear. The V end was cut by 8 bases, the J end by 2 bases, with 9 bases between. This CDR3 spans 13 amino acids. Germline-derived CDR1 and CDR2 are LNHNV and YYDKDF (reference sequence). As DNA, the CDR3 is TGTGCCACCGGGCACCGCACTAATGAAAAACTGTTTTTT. Its protein is CATGHRTNEKLFF.

The CDR3 protein is CASSPGGQFNQPQHF. The CDR3 coding sequence is TGTGCCAGCAGTCCGGGTGGACAGTTCAATCAGCCCCAGCATTTT. The V and J genes are TRBV28 and TRBJ1-5; weak D call: TRBD1 (6 bases). The germline gives CDR1 MDHEN, CDR2 SYDVKM. Trimming left V 5 bases short and J 3 bases short, with 14 bases between. CDR3 size: 15 residues.

The V and J genes are TRBV5-4 and TRBJ1-4, with D possibly being TRBD1 (5 bases). The CDR3 is 19 amino acids. Germline lookup yields CDR1 SGHNT and CDR2 YYREEE (reference sequence). Trimming stripped 4 bases from V and 1 base from J, with 23 bases between. Here the CDR3 DNA reads TGTGCCAGCAGCCCCTCTGGGTCCCCCCGGCAGGGAACTAATGAAAAACTGTTTTTT. Encoded protein: CASSPSGSPRQGTNEKLFF.

The chain couples TRBV7-9 to TRBJ2-3; 7 bases align to TRBD1. CDR1 is SEHNR, CDR2 FQNEAQ, per germline (reference sequence). V was pared by 3 bases and J by 0 bases, with 9 bases of the junction left unmatched. The CDR3 loop spans 17 amino acids. CDR3 protein: CASSLGVAGGSTDTQYF. The CDR3 DNA sequence: TGTGCCAGCAGCTTGGGGGTTGCAGGGGGAAGCACAGATACGCAGTATTTT.

The chain carries TRBV20-1 and TRBJ2-3, with D tentatively TRBD1 (5 bases). The V end was cut by 3 bases, the J end by 4 bases, with 20 bases between. Germline CDR1 and CDR2: DFQATT and SNEGSKA (reference sequence). The CDR3 runs 16 residues. The DNA for the CDR3 is TGCAGTGCTAGTTCCTTTAGAGACAGCGTTTCAGATACGCAGTATTTT. It is translated as CSASSFRDSVSDTQYF.

This clone was found once. This chain joins TRBV7-2 and TRBJ1-2; 7 bases match TRBD1. CDR3 length equals 13 residues. Germline trimming cut 4 bases from V and 4 bases from J; bases unmatched to any gene: 3. CDR1 is SGHTA, CDR2 FQGNSA, per germline. The CDR3 region is CASSSGTVYGYTF. Here the CDR3 DNA reads TGTGCCAGCAGCTCCGGGACAGTCTATGGCTACACCTTC.

The chain couples TRBV7-8 to TRBJ1-1; D is perhaps TRBD1 (6 bases). Germline V gene lookup returns CDR1 SGHVS and CDR2 FQNEAQ. The CDR3 runs 14 residues. V was shortened by 5 bases and J by 1 base, with 11 bases between the two germline ends. The DNA of the CDR3 is TGTGCCAGCAGCCAAGGACAGAAGAACACTGAAGCTTTCTTT. Its protein is CASSQGQKNTEAFF.

The V gene is TRBV18, the J gene TRBJ1-3; no firm D call. CDR3 length: 14 residues. The germline gives CDR1 KGHSH, CDR2 LQKENI. The V gene lost 2 bases and the J gene lost 5 bases, with 10 bases spanning the gap. Here the CDR3 DNA reads TGTGCCAGCTCACCAGGTGCAGATAGAAACACCATATATTTT. Translated: CASSPGADRNTIYF.

V and J are TRBV7-2 and TRBJ2-3; D call uncertain. CDR1 and CDR2 from the germline V gene are SGHTA and FQGNSA. V was cut by 6 bases and J by 3 bases, with 4 bases left in between. The CDR3 length is 11 residues. As DNA, the CDR3 is TGTGCCAGCAGGGAGACAGATACGCAGTATTTT. It is translated as CASRETDTQYF.

The chain has TRBV4-1 and TRBJ1-6; weak D call: TRBD1 (5 bases). The CDR3 length is 14 residues. V lost 1 base and J lost 5, with 6 bases in between. Germline loops: CDR1 MGHRA, CDR2 YSYEKL. The CDR3 DNA is TGCGCCAGCAGCCAAGGACAGCATAATTCACCCCTCCACTTT. It is translated as CASSQGQHNSPLHF.

The chain recombines TRBV28 with TRBJ1-2, with TRBD1 matching over 8 bases. The germline gives CDR1 MDHEN, CDR2 SYDVKM. V was pared by 8 bases and J by 4 bases, with 12 bases of the junction left unmatched. The CDR3 sequence is 15 residues long. The CDR3: CASGSGTGVFYGYTF. CDR3 DNA sequence: TGTGCCAGCGGGTCTGGGACAGGAGTTTTCTATGGCTACACCTTC.

CDR3 residues: CASSLGQGDFNEQFF. The DNA for the CDR3 is TGTGCCAGCAGCTTGGGGCAGGGTGATTTCAATGAGCAGTTCTTC. The chain combines TRBV7-9 with TRBJ2-1, with D perhaps TRBD1 (5 bases). The V end was cut by 3 bases, the J end by 6 bases, with 15 bases between. Germline lookup yields CDR1 SEHNR and CDR2 FQNEAQ (reference sequence). The CDR3 has 15 amino acids. Complete variable domain (other parts from reference TRBV7-9 and TRBJ2-1): DTGVSQNPRHKITKRGQNVTFRCDPISEHNRLYWYRQTLGQGPEFLTYFQNEAQLEKSRLLSDRFSAERPKGSFSTLEIQRTEQGDSAMYLCASSLGQGDFNEQFFGPGTRLTVL.

The chain has TRBV28 and TRBJ2-5; 10 nucleotides agree with TRBD2. Per the germline V gene, CDR1 is MDHEN and CDR2 is SYDVKM. V trimming: 4 bases; J trimming: 4 bases; junction bases outside the gene matches: 6. This CDR3 is built from 15 residues. CDR3 residues: CASSSGLAFGETQYF. The DNA for the CDR3 is TGTGCCAGCAGTTCGGGACTAGCGTTTGGAGAGACCCAGTACTTC.

This chain links TRBV19 with TRBJ1-1; tentative D call: TRBD1 (6 bases). V was shortened by 4 bases and J by 0 bases, with 18 bases between the two germline ends. The CDR3 spans 17 residues. The germline CDR1 and CDR2 sequences are LNHDA and SQIVND (reference sequence). The DNA of the CDR3 is TGTGCCAGTAGTACCAACCACAGGGCAAGGGTGAACACTGAAGCTTTCTTT. Amino acid sequence: CASSTNHRARVNTEAFF.

CDR3 in amino acids: CASSVDPGSVLGNTIYF. CDR3 coding DNA: TGTGCCAGCAGCGTAGATCCGGGGTCCGTCCTCGGAAACACCATATATTTT. The rearrangement joins TRBV9 to TRBJ1-3; D gene uncertain. Deletions cut 0 bases from V and 4 bases from J, with 17 bases between. CDR3 length: 17 residues. The germline V gene encodes CDR1 SGDLS and CDR2 YYNGEE.

The J gene is TRBJ1-2, the V gene TRBV5-4, with 10 bases aligning to TRBD1. The CDR3 loop spans 18 amino acids. V shed 4 bases, J shed 4 bases, and the junction held 16 bases outside the gene matches. From germline, CDR1 is SGHNT and CDR2 YYREEE (reference sequence). The CDR3: CASSEPPGQGLWFYGYTF. CDR3 in DNA: TGTGCCAGCAGCGAACCTCCGGGACAGGGGCTCTGGTTCTATGGCTACACCTTC.

The chain carries TRBV5-1 and TRBJ2-1; 10 nucleotides agree with TRBD2. V lost 2 bases, J lost 2 bases, and 4 bases stayed unmatched. Germline V gene lookup returns CDR1 SGHRS and CDR2 YFSETQ. The CDR3 totals 16 residues. CDR3 coding DNA: TGCGCCAGCAGCTTTCTAGCGGGGGTGACCTACAATGAGCAGTTCTTC. Protein product: CASSFLAGVTYNEQFF.

The chain employs TRBV29-1 and TRBJ1-2; D is perhaps TRBD1 (5 bases). V lost 3 bases, J lost 4 bases, and 15 bases lay in between. Per the germline V gene, CDR1 is SQVTM and CDR2 is ANQGSEA. The CDR3 spans 14 residues. The CDR3 bases are TGCAGCGTTGACCTAGGGGCTATCCCCTATGGCTACACCTTC. Residues: CSVDLGAIPYGYTF.